This TCR beta chain comes out of a study of early T cells in non-severe SARS-CoV-2 infection. As for the study in general: The study sequenced bulk RNA from unsorted whole blood, with chains unpaired.

TCRdb re-analysed the 5' RACE reads in MiXCR, keeping a single row per CDR3 protein. The sample shows some 77,000 distinct CDR3 sequences, approximately 9.1% of them seen only once. This clonotype came up many times. V was pared by 4 bases and J by 4 bases, with 3 bases of the junction left unmatched. Germline-derived CDR1 and CDR2 are MDHEN and SYDVKM. CDR3 size: 14 residues. The specimen was whole blood. The rearrangement joins TRBV28 to TRBJ2-3, with 9 nucleotides matching TRBD1. This sequence was found in an adult who was a healthcare worker with PCR-confirmed SARS-CoV-2 infection or an uninfected control (not recorded which). The CDR3 sequence is CASSSGQGPDTQYF. As DNA, the CDR3 is TGTGCCAGCAGTTCCGGACAGGGGCCAGATACGCAGTATTTT.